The sample holds one count of the clone carrying this TCR beta chain. The antigen remains unidentified. These data originate in a study of cytomegalovirus exposure and HLA in healthy donors. Study results and caveats: Researchers had no immune exposure information except CMV serostatus available. Published work reported that the classifier diagnosed cytomegalovirus status with high specificity and sensitivity.

V was pared by 5 bases and J by 5 bases, with 19 bases between. Germline loops: CDR1 SGHVS, CDR2 FNYEAQ. The CDR3 extends over 15 amino acids. It was with 60 Vbeta and 13 Jbeta primers that the PCR ran. Clones were sequenced by immunoSEQ multiplex PCR, and TCRdb holds only the in-frame ones, with some missing. The table lists some 110,000 clones, around three quarters of them singletons, with approximately 3% in the top ten. The clonotype was recovered from a woman aged 18 to 35 in good health and CMV-seropositive. Material: PBMCs. The rearrangement joins TRBV7-6 to TRBJ2-7; a weak D match, TRBD2 (5 bases). DNA for the CDR3: TGTGCCAGCAGCCCCCGAGAGGGAGTAACCCACGAGCAGTACTTC. Its protein product is CASSPREGVTHEQYF.